The clone carrying this TCR beta chain was recorded a few times. Assay used: immunoSEQ multiplex PCR; TCRdb lists only in-frame clones, some missing. The repertoire includes approximately 270,000 clones, just under 90% of them detected once, and approximately 4% sits in the top ten. The data originate from a study of blood T cell repertoires in COVID-19. The CDR3 spans 17 residues. V shed 3 bases and J 2 bases; nucleotides not matched to a gene: 2. Germline V gives CDR1 SGHVS, CDR2 FQNEAQ. Sequencing was carried out using PBMCs or T cells enriched from blood (not recorded which). The TCR was taken from a woman younger than 45 with acute COVID-19. The gene calls are TRBV7-8 and TRBJ2-4; 15 positions agree with TRBD2. The CDR3: CASSFGLAGGTKNIQYF. In DNA form, the CDR3 reads TGTGCCAGCAGCTTCGGACTAGCGGGAGGGACCAAAAACATTCAGTACTTC.